One and the same sample provided the 30 T cell receptor beta chains below, sequenced in a study of cytomegalovirus exposure and HLA in healthy donors. 60 Vbeta and 13 Jbeta primers were used in PCR. Sequencing was performed with immunoSEQ multiplex PCR; in TCRdb, only in-frame clones are kept and a portion is missing. The sample has 150,000 to 200,000 clones; roughly two thirds are singletons. Sequenced input: PBMCs. These receptors all come from a woman aged 18-35 years in good health and CMV-seropositive.

V is TRBV27 and J is TRBJ1-5; D might be TRBD1 (5 bases). Trimming shortened V by 5 bases and J by 5 bases, and 16 bases separated the two germline ends. Per the germline V gene, CDR1 is MNHEY and CDR2 is SMNVEV (reference sequence). This CDR3 is built from 15 residues. CDR3 nucleotide sequence: TGTGCCAGCAGTCTTTCCCCAGGGAAACATCAGCCCCAGCATTTT. This codes for CASSLSPGKHQPQHF.

This clone was recorded only once. The rearrangement joins TRBV28 to TRBJ2-7; no clear D gene. The CDR3 consists of 12 residues. Trimming took off 7 bases at V and 3 bases at J, with 10 bases between the two ends. CDR1 and CDR2 from the germline V gene are MDHEN and SYDVKM. The CDR3 nucleotides read TGTGCCAGCACCACCCCAGGCTACGAGCAGTACTTC. It codes for CASTTPGYEQYF.

V gene TRBV13 combines with J gene TRBJ1-3; D is ambiguous. The CDR3 spans 13 residues. The germline V gene has CDR1 PRHDT and CDR2 FYEKMQ (reference sequence). V was trimmed by 0 bases and J by 6 bases, leaving 6 bases between them. CDR3 sequence (DNA): TGTGCCAGCAGCTTAGGGCGGCCAAACACCATATATTTT. Its protein is CASSLGRPNTIYF.

V usage is TRBV19 and J usage is TRBJ2-7, with 9 bases aligning to TRBD1. This CDR3 contains 15 residues. Germline-derived CDR1 and CDR2 are LNHDA and SQIVND (reference sequence). V gave up 4 bases and J gave up 3 bases; unmatched junction bases: 7. The CDR3 region has the DNA TGTGCCAGTAGTACACGGACAGGGGCCGACTACGAGCAGTACTTC. Its protein is CASSTRTGADYEQYF.

The chain combines TRBV19 with TRBJ2-1; 13 bases agree with TRBD2. V shed 10 bases, J shed 5 bases, and the junction held 14 bases outside the gene matches. Germline values: CDR1 LNHDA, CDR2 SQIVND (reference sequence). The CDR3 extends over 17 amino acids. The CDR3 reads CATQTSGGHGKNNEQFF. DNA for the CDR3: TGTGCCACCCAGACTAGCGGGGGGCACGGAAAAAACAATGAGCAGTTCTTC.

With regard to this clone: Germline and junction disagree at one end, which may indicate a read error. V and J are TRBV7-9 and TRBJ1-2; maybe TRBD1 (6 bases). CDR1 and CDR2 from the germline V gene are SEHNR and FQNEAQ (reference sequence). This CDR3 has 16 amino acids. CDR3 DNA sequence: TGTTCCAGCAACTCGTTGGGCTCAACAGGGAACTATGGCTACACCTTC. Translating gives CSSNSLGSTGNYGYTF.

The J gene is TRBJ2-7, the V gene TRBV10-3; D may be TRBD1 (6 bases). Per the germline V gene, CDR1 is ENHRY and CDR2 is SYGVKD. The V end was cut by 6 bases, the J end by 3 bases, with 12 bases between. The CDR3 runs to 13 residues. The CDR3 DNA reads TGTGCCATCAGCCGGGACACTAACTACGAGCAGTACTTC. Amino acid sequence: CAISRDTNYEQYF.

The rearrangement uses TRBV14 and TRBJ2-1, with 9 bases matching TRBD2. Trimming at V came to 2 bases and at J to 3 bases, leaving 11 bases not matched to a gene. The CDR3 loop spans 18 amino acids. Germline V CDR1 and CDR2: SGHDN, FVKESK. The CDR3 region has the DNA TGTGCCAGCAGCCAACCCTCCCTGGCGGGAGGGCGCTACAATGAGCAGTTCTTC. It yields the protein CASSQPSLAGGRYNEQFF.

Details on this clone: A far larger clone is off by one base, so a read error is likely. The rearrangement joins TRBV7-8 to TRBJ1-1, with D hard to call. This CDR3 contains 13 residues. Germline V gene sequence: CDR1 SGHVS, CDR2 FQNEAQ. CDR3 protein: CASGFSVNTEAFF. CDR3 DNA: TGTGCCAGCGGCTTCTCGGTGAACACTGAAGCTTTCTTT.

The rearrangement links TRBV5-8 to TRBJ1-1, with D perhaps matching TRBD1 (5 bases). The V end was cut by 2 bases, the J end by 0 bases, with 8 bases between. The CDR3 totals 14 residues. Germline assignment: CDR1 SGHTS and CDR2 YDEGEE. This CDR3 is CASSFAGLNTEAFF. DNA of the CDR3: TGTGCCAGCAGCTTCGCAGGGCTGAACACTGAAGCTTTCTTT.

The chain employs TRBV7-9 and TRBJ1-2; perhaps TRBD1 as D (5 bases). Germline CDR1 reads SEHNR; CDR2 reads FQNEAQ (reference sequence). Trimming shortened V by 5 bases and J by 9 bases, and 25 bases separated the two germline ends. The CDR3 extends over 16 amino acids. This CDR3 is CASSPPGSEPRVSYTF. The DNA for the CDR3 is TGTGCCAGCAGCCCCCCAGGGTCAGAGCCTCGAGTGAGCTACACCTTC. The whole variable domain, filled in from reference TRBV7-9 and TRBJ1-2, reads DTGVSQNPRHKITKRGQNVTFRCDPISEHNRLYWYRQTLGQGPEFLTYFQNEAQLEKSRLLSDRFSAERPKGSFSTLEIQRTEQGDSAMYLCASSPPGSEPRVSYTFGSGTRLTVV.

This clone has more than one count but fewer than ten. The chain carries TRBV30 and TRBJ2-7, with 9 bases that match TRBD2. Trimming took 1 base from V and 6 from J; bases not matched to a gene: 7. Germline V gene sequence: CDR1 GTSNPN, CDR2 SVGIG (reference sequence). The CDR3 consists of 14 residues. The CDR3 reads CAWSDSGSLSEQYF. CDR3 nucleotides: TGTGCCTGGAGTGATAGCGGGAGTCTGTCCGAGCAGTACTTC. Supplemented by reference TRBV30 and TRBJ2-7, the full variable domain reads SQTIHQWPATLVQPVGSPLSLECTVEGTSNPNLYWYRQAAGRGLQLLFYSVGIGQISSEVPQNLSASRPQDRQFILSSKKLLLSDSGFYLCAWSDSGSLSEQYFGPGTRLTVT.

This chain joins TRBV7-9 and TRBJ2-7; 11 bases are shared with TRBD2. In germline, CDR1 is SEHNR, CDR2 FQNEAQ (reference sequence). The CDR3 has 17 residues. After removal of 3 bases from V and 4 bases from J, the junction contained 11 bases not matched to a gene. This CDR3 reads CASSFPAPSGRWYEQYF. CDR3 coding DNA: TGTGCCAGCAGCTTCCCGGCTCCTAGCGGGAGGTGGTACGAGCAGTACTTC.

This clone was counted between two and nine times. This chain connects TRBV10-1 to TRBJ2-7; 11 bases are shared with TRBD1. Germline V gene data show CDR1 as WNHNN and CDR2 as SYGVQD (reference sequence). This CDR3 has 13 residues. V dropped 9 bases and J dropped 2; count of bases not matched to a gene: 3. DNA of the CDR3: TGCGCCAGGCCGGGACAGGGGGCCTACGAGCAGTACTTC. Translating it yields CARPGQGAYEQYF.

This sequence joins TRBV27 and TRBJ2-7; 7 bases are a match to TRBD1. With 5 bases clipped from V and 0 bases from J, the junction kept 10 bases outside the gene matches. The CDR3 length is 16 residues. In germline, CDR1 is MNHEY, CDR2 SMNVEV (reference sequence). CDR3 sequence reads: CASSPYQTGLSYEQYF. CDR3 coding DNA: TGTGCCAGCAGTCCGTATCAGACAGGGCTCTCCTACGAGCAGTACTTC.

This sequence joins TRBV27 and TRBJ2-3; 12 bases match TRBD2. Germline CDR1 reads MNHEY; CDR2 reads SMNVEV (reference sequence). The V segment lost 1 base and the J segment 4 bases; nucleotides outside the gene matches: 6. The CDR3 is made up of 17 amino acids. The CDR3 DNA reads TGTGCCAGCAGTTTATTAGGGACTAGCGGGCCCGCAGATACGCAGTATTTT. Its translation is CASSLLGTSGPADTQYF.

This sequence joins TRBV5-1 and TRBJ1-1; 8 bases fit TRBD1. Germline V CDR1 and CDR2: SGHRS, YFSETQ. Unmatched junction bases numbered 2, after V lost 3 bases and J lost 1 base. The CDR3 is 14 residues long. In nucleotides, the CDR3 is TGCGCCAGCAGCTCCGGGACAGGGAACACTGAAGCTTTCTTT. It is translated as CASSSGTGNTEAFF.

The gene calls are TRBV7-3 and TRBJ2-7, with 11 positions matching TRBD2. Germline loops: CDR1 SGHTA, CDR2 FQGTGA. This CDR3 is 15 amino acids long. V shed 5 bases and J 0 bases; nucleotides not matched to a gene: 3. The CDR3 nucleotides are TGTGCCAGCAGCCCAGGACTAGCGGGCTCCTACGAGCAGTACTTC. It translates to CASSPGLAGSYEQYF.

The genes are TRBV2 and TRBJ2-7, with 8 positions matching TRBD1. This CDR3 has 15 amino acids. The germline gives CDR1 SNHLY, CDR2 FYNNEI. V gave up 3 bases and J gave up 7 bases; unmatched junction bases: 11. CDR3 DNA sequence: TGTGCCAGCAGTGATGCGGGACAGGCGTTTCAAGAGCAGTACTTC. It encodes CASSDAGQAFQEQYF.

J is TRBJ2-6 and V is TRBV9, with a possible D match to TRBD1 (6 bases). Germline CDR1 SGDLS, CDR2 YYNGEE. V was clipped by 4 bases and J by 1 base, with 9 bases between them. CDR3 length equals 15 residues. CDR3 loop: CASSIQGSGANVLTF. The CDR3 coding sequence is TGTGCCAGCAGCATACAGGGTTCTGGGGCCAACGTCCTGACTTTC.

The V call is TRBV28, the J call TRBJ2-3; 11 bases fit TRBD2. This CDR3 spans 19 amino acids. V shed 1 base, J shed 3 bases, and the junction held 12 bases outside the gene matches. CDR1 is MDHEN and CDR2 is SYDVKM in the germline V gene. The CDR3 region has the DNA TGTGCCAGCAGTTTATTAGTAGCGGGAGGGCCGTTCGGTACAGATACGCAGTATTTT. This codes for CASSLLVAGGPFGTDTQYF. The variable domain in full, with the rest retrieved from reference TRBV28 and TRBJ2-3, is DVKVTQSSRYLVKRTGEKVFLECVQDMDHENMFWYRQDPGLGLRLIYFSYDVKMKEKGDIPEGYSVSREKKERFSLILESASTNQTSMYLCASSLLVAGGPFGTDTQYFGPGTRLTVL.

The J gene is TRBJ2-7, the V gene TRBV11-2; the D gene is possibly TRBD2 (5 bases). The CDR3 covers 14 residues. The V gene's germline CDR1 is SGHAT and CDR2 FQNNGV. The V end was cut by 3 bases, the J end by 5 bases, with 14 bases between. CDR3 DNA: TGTGCCAGCAGCTTGGGCCCCGGGAACCACGAGCAGTACTTC. Translation gives CASSLGPGNHEQYF.

This clone was seen a few times. The CDR3 loop is CASSLVEGRAGELFF. The CDR3 DNA follows: TGTGCCAGCAGCTTAGTGGAAGGGAGGGCCGGGGAGCTGTTTTTT. V and J are TRBV11-2 and TRBJ2-2; 7 bases are shared with TRBD2. The J segment lost 6 bases and the V segment lost 1 base, leaving 5 bases of the junction unmatched. The CDR3 extends over 15 amino acids. Per germline, CDR1 SGHAT and CDR2 FQNNGV.

The count of this clone is one. The rearrangement joins TRBV27 to TRBJ2-3, with TRBD1 as a possible D gene (6 bases). This CDR3 comprises 15 residues. In germline, CDR1 is MNHEY, CDR2 SMNVEV (reference sequence). V was trimmed by 0 bases and J by 6 bases, leaving 13 bases between them. The CDR3 loop reads CASSLSVGASDTQYF. CDR3 bases: TGTGCCAGCAGTTTATCTGTGGGGGCATCTGATACGCAGTATTTT.

The chain joins TRBV18 to TRBJ1-1; 7 bases match TRBD1. The junction had 11 bases not matched to a gene; V was cut back by 0 bases and J by 10 bases. This CDR3 has 15 amino acids. Germline CDR1 and CDR2: KGHSH and LQKENI. CDR3 coding DNA: TGTGCCAGCTCACCACCGGCTACCAAAGGGGGCCGAGCTTTCTTT. Protein sequence: CASSPPATKGGRAFF.

V is TRBV28 and J is TRBJ1-1, with 9 bases fitting TRBD1. The CDR3 sequence is 15 residues long. V was clipped by 6 bases and J by 1 base; unmatched bases: 6. Germline CDR1 MDHEN, CDR2 SYDVKM. CDR3 sequence reads: CASRPWTGANTEAFF. CDR3 nucleotides: TGTGCCAGCAGACCCTGGACAGGGGCGAACACTGAAGCTTTCTTT.

The genes are TRBV18 and TRBJ2-1; D is unclear. The CDR3 totals 12 residues. The ends were cut back, 7 bases at V and 5 bases at J, with 9 bases in the middle. CDR1 and CDR2 (germline): KGHSH, LQKENI. CDR3 bases: TGTGCCAGCTTTCTTATCCACAATGAGCAGTTCTTC. This encodes CASFLIHNEQFF. Full variable domain (missing parts from reference TRBV18 and TRBJ2-1): NAGVMQNPRHLVRRRGQEARLRCSPMKGHSHVYWYRQLPEEGLKFMVYLQKENIIDESGMPKERFSAEFPKEGPSILRIQQVVRGDSAAYFCASFLIHNEQFFGPGTRLTVL.

The chain is built from TRBV7-9 and TRBJ2-3; 10 positions match TRBD2. Trimming took 4 bases from V and 5 from J; bases not matched to a gene: 12. CDR1 and CDR2 from the germline V gene are SEHNR and FQNEAQ (reference sequence). The CDR3 is 17 residues long. The CDR3 nucleotides read TGTGCCAGCAGCTCACCCAGGACTAGCGGAGGGGAAGATACGCAGTATTTT. Translated, it gives CASSSPRTSGGEDTQYF.

The rearrangement links TRBV14 to TRBJ1-4, with a tentative D call TRBD1 (6 bases). The CDR3 loop spans 15 amino acids. The V end lost 4 bases, the J end lost 7 bases, and 16 bases lay between the germline ends. The germline gives CDR1 SGHDN, CDR2 FVKESK. CDR3 coding DNA: TGTGCCAGCAGCCTACTCAGGGGAGTAGGTGAAAAACTGTTTTTT. Amino acids: CASSLLRGVGEKLFF. The full variable domain, rest sourced from reference TRBV14 and TRBJ1-4, is EAGVTQFPSHSVIEKGQTVTLRCDPISGHDNLYWYRRVMGKEIKFLLHFVKESKQDESGMPNNRFLAERTGGTYSTLKVQPAELEDSGVYFCASSLLRGVGEKLFFGSGTQLSVL.

The chain has TRBV5-1 and TRBJ1-2, with TRBD1 as a possible D gene (5 bases). V lost 0 bases, J lost 5 bases, and 14 bases lay in between. The CDR3 extends over 15 amino acids. Germline CDR1 and CDR2: SGHRS and YFSETQ. The DNA for the CDR3 is TGCGCCAGCAGCTTGGGACAGAGTGGATCTTATGGCTACACCTTC. Its protein is CASSLGQSGSYGYTF.